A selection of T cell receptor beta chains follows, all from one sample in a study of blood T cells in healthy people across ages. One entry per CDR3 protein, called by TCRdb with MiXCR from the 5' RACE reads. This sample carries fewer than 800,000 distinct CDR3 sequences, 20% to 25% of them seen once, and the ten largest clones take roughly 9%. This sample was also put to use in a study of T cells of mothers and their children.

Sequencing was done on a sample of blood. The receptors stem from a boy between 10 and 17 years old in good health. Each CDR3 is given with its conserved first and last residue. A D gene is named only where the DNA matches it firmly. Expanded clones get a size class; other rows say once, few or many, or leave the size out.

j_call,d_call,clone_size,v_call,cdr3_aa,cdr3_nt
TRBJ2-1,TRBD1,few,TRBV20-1,CSAGQGANEQFF,TGCAGCGCGGGACAGGGGGCCAATGAGCAGTTCTTC
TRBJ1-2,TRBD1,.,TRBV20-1,CSAGGTAAYGYTF,TGCAGTGCTGGCGGGACAGCAGCATATGGCTACACCTTC
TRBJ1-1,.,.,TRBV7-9,CASSSLTEEAFF,TGTGCCAGCAGCTCGTTGACGGAAGAAGCTTTCTTT
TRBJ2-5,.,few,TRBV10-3,CAISESGGTQYF,TGTGCCATCAGTGAGTCTGGGGGGACCCAGTACTTC
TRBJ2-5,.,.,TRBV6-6,CASGRTEFQETQYF,TGTGCCAGCGGACGAACGGAATTCCAAGAGACCCAGTACTTC
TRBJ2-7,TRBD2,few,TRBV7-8,CASSSTPTSGRYEQYF,TGTGCCAGCAGCTCCACCCCGACTAGCGGGAGATACGAGCAGTACTTC
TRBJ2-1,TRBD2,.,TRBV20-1,CSARRREGLEEQFF,TGCAGTGCTAGAAGGCGGGAGGGCCTGGAAGAGCAGTTCTTC
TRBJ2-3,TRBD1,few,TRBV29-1,CSGESDRRDTQYF,TGCAGCGGCGAATCGGACAGGCGGGATACGCAGTATTTT
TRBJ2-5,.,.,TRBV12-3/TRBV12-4,CASSLGNRETQYF,TGTGCCAGCAGTTTAGGAAACCGGGAGACCCAGTACTTC
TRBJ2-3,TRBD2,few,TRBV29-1,CSVEDVGLAGVDTQYF,TGCAGCGTTGAAGACGTCGGACTAGCGGGGGTGGATACGCAGTATTTT
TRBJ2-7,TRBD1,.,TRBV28,CASRTGEIPYEQYF,TGTGCCAGTCGGACAGGGGAGATTCCATACGAGCAGTACTTC
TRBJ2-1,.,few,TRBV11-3,CASSSILAREQFF,TGTGCCAGCAGCTCCATCCTAGCACGGGAGCAGTTCTTC
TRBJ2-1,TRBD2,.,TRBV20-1,CSARSFSGRDSYNEQFF,TGCAGTGCTAGATCCTTTAGCGGGAGGGACTCCTACAATGAGCAGTTCTTC
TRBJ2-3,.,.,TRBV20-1,CSALRTADTQYF,TGCAGTGCTTTACGGACTGCAGATACGCAGTATTTT
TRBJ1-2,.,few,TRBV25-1,CASTDGIYGYTF,TGTGCCAGCACGGACGGTATCTATGGCTACACCTTC
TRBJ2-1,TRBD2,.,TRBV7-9,CASSLGSGSDNEQFF,TGTGCCAGCAGCTTAGGTAGCGGGAGCGACAATGAGCAGTTCTTC
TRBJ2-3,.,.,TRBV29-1,CSVGLLGLDTQYF,TGCAGCGTGGGGCTACTAGGTTTGGATACGCAGTATTTT
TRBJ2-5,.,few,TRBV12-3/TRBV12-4,CASSAGKGQETQCF,TGTGCCAGCAGCGCAGGGAAGGGGCAAGAGACCCAGTGCTTC
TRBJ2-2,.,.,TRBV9,CASSVKSSFTGVLFF,TGTGCCAGCAGCGTAAAATCTAGTTTCACCGGGGTGCTGTTTTTT
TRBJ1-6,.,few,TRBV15,CATTAHYNSPLHF,TGTGCCACCACAGCACACTATAATTCACCCCTCCACTTT
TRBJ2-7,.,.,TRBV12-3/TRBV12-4,CASSLGADYEQYF,TGTGCCAGCAGTTTAGGGGCAGATTACGAGCAGTACTTC
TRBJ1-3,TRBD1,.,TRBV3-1,CASSQDTGAGNTIYF,TGTGCCAGCAGCCAAGATACAGGGGCTGGAAACACCATATATTTT
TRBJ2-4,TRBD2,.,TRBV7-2,CASSPGGGRNIQYF,TGTGCCAGCAGCCCCGGGGGGGGCCGGAACATTCAGTACTTC
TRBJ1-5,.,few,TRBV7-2,CASSPYRVSNQPQHF,TGTGCCAGCAGCCCGTACAGGGTGAGCAATCAGCCCCAGCATTTT
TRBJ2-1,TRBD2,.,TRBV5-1,CASSLEGPGLAGGNEQFF,TGCGCCAGCAGCTTGGAGGGGCCAGGACTAGCGGGAGGGAATGAGCAGTTCTTC
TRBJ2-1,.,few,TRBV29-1,CSVEDVNEQFF,TGCAGCGTTGAAGATGTTAATGAGCAGTTCTTC
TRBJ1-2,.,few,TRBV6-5,CASSYMGGENYGYTF,TGTGCCAGCAGTTACATGGGGGGCGAGAACTATGGCTACACCTTC
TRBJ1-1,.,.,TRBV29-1,CSSQTLNTEAFF,TGCAGTAGCCAGACCCTGAACACTGAAGCTTTCTTT
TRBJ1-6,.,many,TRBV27,CASSLSDGWASDSPLHF,TGTGCCAGCAGTTTATCGGACGGATGGGCTTCCGATTCACCCCTCCACTTT
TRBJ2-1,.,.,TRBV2,CASTGRTGQFF,TGTGCCAGCACGGGGAGAACTGGGCAGTTCTTC
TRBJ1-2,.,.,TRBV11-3,CASSLRGAGVDGYTF,TGTGCCAGCAGCTTACGAGGGGCGGGGGTAGATGGCTACACCTTC
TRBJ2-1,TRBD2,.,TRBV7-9,CASSLLAGGPTSSEQFF,TGTGCCAGCAGCTTACTAGCGGGGGGGCCTACATCATCTGAGCAGTTCTTC
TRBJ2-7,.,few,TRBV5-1,CASSSGRRAFYEQYF,TGCGCCAGCAGCTCCGGAAGGAGGGCCTTCTACGAGCAGTACTTC
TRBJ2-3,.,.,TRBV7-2,CASSLGDSLQYF,TGTGCCAGCAGCTTAGGGGACTCCCTCCAGTATTTT
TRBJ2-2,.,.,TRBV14,CASSQWGRGYGGELFF,TGTGCCAGCAGCCAATGGGGCAGGGGCTACGGCGGGGAGCTGTTTTTT
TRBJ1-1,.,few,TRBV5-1,CASSTNPGDTEAFF,TGCGCCAGCAGCACCAACCCAGGGGACACTGAAGCTTTCTTT
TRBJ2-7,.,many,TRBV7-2,CASSRDLYEQYF,TGTGCCAGCAGCCGGGACCTTTACGAGCAGTACTTC
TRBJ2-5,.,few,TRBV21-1,CASSDRLAGDQETQYF,TGTGCCAGCAGCGATCGACTAGCGGGGGATCAAGAGACCCAGTACTTC
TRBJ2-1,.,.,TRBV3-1,CASSQNLVTEQFF,TGTGCCAGCAGCCAAAATTTGGTCACTGAGCAGTTCTTC
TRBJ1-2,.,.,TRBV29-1,CSGGDSGGYTF,TGCAGCGGGGGTGACAGCGGGGGCTACACCTTC
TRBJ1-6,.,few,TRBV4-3,CASSQDGLKGGILLHF,TGCGCCAGCAGCCAAGATGGGCTTAAAGGGGGAATATTACTCCACTTT
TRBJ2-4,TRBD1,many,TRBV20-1,CSATGTGANIQYF,TGCAGTGCTACCGGGACAGGGGCAAACATTCAGTACTTC
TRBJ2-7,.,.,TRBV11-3,CASSLAGRREQYF,TGTGCCAGCAGCTTAGCGGGGAGACGCGAGCAGTACTTC
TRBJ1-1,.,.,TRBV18,CASSTLEVLSEAFF,TGTGCCAGCTCCACCCTAGAGGTGCTATCTGAAGCTTTCTTT
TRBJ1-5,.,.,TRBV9,CASSASANQPQHF,TGTGCCAGCAGCGCGTCAGCTAATCAGCCCCAGCATTTT
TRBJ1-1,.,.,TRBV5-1,CASSLGDSLLNTEAFF,TGCGCCAGCAGCTTGGGAGACAGCCTCCTGAACACTGAAGCTTTCTTT
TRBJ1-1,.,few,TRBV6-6,CASSSGSRTEAFF,TGTGCCAGCAGCTCCGGATCCCGCACTGAAGCTTTCTTT
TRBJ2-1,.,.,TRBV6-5,CASSYIAASYNEQFF,TGTGCCAGCAGTTATATAGCGGCCTCCTACAATGAGCAGTTCTTC
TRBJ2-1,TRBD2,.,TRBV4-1,CASSQVAGESNEQFF,TGCGCCAGCAGCCAAGTGGCGGGAGAGAGCAATGAGCAGTTCTTC
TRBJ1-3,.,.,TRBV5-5,CAMQGPSGNTIYF,TGTGCCATGCAGGGTCCAAGCGGAAACACCATATATTTT
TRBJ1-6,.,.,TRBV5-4,CASSLRGQLNSPLHF,TGTGCCAGCAGCTTGAGGGGACAACTCAATTCACCCCTCCACTTT
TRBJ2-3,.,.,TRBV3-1,CASSQRDRGTDTQYF,TGTGCCAGCAGCCAGAGGGACCGAGGCACAGATACGCAGTATTTT
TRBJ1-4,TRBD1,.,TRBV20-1,CSARGQGVGEKLFF,TGCAGTGCTAGAGGACAGGGAGTAGGTGAAAAACTGTTTTTT
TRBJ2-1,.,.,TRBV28,CASSPTRGPRQFF,TGTGCCAGCAGCCCTACCCGGGGGCCAAGGCAGTTCTTC
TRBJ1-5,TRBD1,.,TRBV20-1,CSAHTGAGNQPQHF,TGCAGTGCTCATACAGGGGCGGGCAATCAGCCCCAGCATTTT
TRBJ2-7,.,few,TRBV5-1,CASSYTGTTYEQYF,TGCGCCAGCAGCTATACAGGGACAACCTACGAGCAGTACTTC